This T cell receptor beta chain was sequenced for a study of cytomegalovirus exposure and HLA in healthy donors. Germline lookup yields CDR1 SGHTA and CDR2 FQGNSA. V was clipped by 5 bases and J by 6 bases; unmatched bases: 4. This CDR3 has 14 amino acids. PCR amplification relied on 60 Vbeta primers (plus 13 Jbeta primers). Here immunoSEQ multiplex PCR was the method, and the copy in TCRdb shows in-frame clones only, minus some. The sample gives 110,000 to 150,000 clones, roughly 80% of which show up once; around 3.4% is in the top ten. This clone occurred once. This chain uses TRBV7-2 with TRBJ1-6, with 7 bases that match TRBD1. Sequences were obtained from PBMCs. This TCR derives from a man aged 40-55 years in good health and CMV-seronegative. DNA of the CDR3: TGTGCCAGCAGCCACGGGACAGTTAATTCACCCCTCCACTTT. This gives the protein CASSHGTVNSPLHF.